Listed here are 27 T cell receptor beta chains from one sample, sequenced in a study of graft-versus-host responses after intestinal transplantation. The table came from immunoSEQ multiplex PCR; TCRdb's copy has only in-frame clones and leaves some out. Of 23,000 or so clones listed, 90% were seen once; the top ten hold around 2%. The material was PBMCs, obtained approximately 38 days after intestinal transplant. The receptors shown here come from a human patient who received an intestinal transplant, so some T cells may come from the graft donor.

The rearrangement uses TRBV7-9 and TRBJ2-1; D is uncertain. The germline V gene has CDR1 SEHNR and CDR2 FQNEAQ (reference sequence). The germline V and J ends were trimmed by 2 bases and 1 base, with 9 bases remaining between them. The CDR3 totals 15 residues. Here the CDR3 reads CASSLTGLSYNEQFF. CDR3 nucleotide sequence: TGTGCCAGCAGCTTAACGGGTTTATCCTACAATGAGCAGTTCTTC.

This chain uses TRBV18 with TRBJ2-5; weak D call: TRBD1 (6 bases). The CDR3 loop spans 14 amino acids. V was cut by 3 bases and J by 1 base, with 9 bases left in between. Germline lookup yields CDR1 KGHSH and CDR2 LQKENI. CDR3 nucleotides: TGTGCCAGCTCACCTACGACAGGCCAAGAGACCCAGTACTTC. Its translation is CASSPTTGQETQYF.

The rearrangement joins TRBV27 to TRBJ2-1, with TRBD2 identical over 9 bases. The CDR3 runs 19 residues. The junction had 16 bases not matched to a gene; V was cut back by 3 bases and J by 4 bases. CDR1 and CDR2 (germline): MNHEY, SMNVEV (reference sequence). The CDR3: CASSLGRAGGAWDYNEQFF. CDR3 sequence (DNA): TGTGCCAGCAGTTTGGGTCGAGCGGGAGGAGCTTGGGATTACAATGAGCAGTTCTTC.

The rearrangement links TRBV4-1 to TRBJ1-5; D is possibly TRBD1 (6 bases). Germline V CDR1 and CDR2: MGHRA, YSYEKL. The CDR3 is 16 residues long. V lost 1 base to trimming and J lost 7 bases, with 17 bases between them. The CDR3 loop is CASSQGEGGGRQPQHF. The CDR3 bases are TGCGCCAGCAGCCAAGGGGAGGGGGGAGGACGCCAGCCCCAGCATTTT.

The rearrangement uses TRBV19 and TRBJ2-7; 8 nucleotides line up with TRBD2. V lost 5 bases and J lost 0; bases outside the gene matches: 9. The CDR3 covers 16 residues. Germline loops: CDR1 LNHDA, CDR2 SQIVND (reference sequence). This CDR3 reads CASSATSGFSSYEQYF. The CDR3 region has the DNA TGTGCCAGTAGTGCAACTAGCGGCTTTAGCTCCTACGAGCAGTACTTC.

V gene TRBV28 combines with J gene TRBJ2-1; 9 nucleotides match TRBD1. The CDR3 is 15 amino acids. CDR1 is MDHEN and CDR2 is SYDVKM in the germline V gene. Trimming cost V 5 bases and J 7 bases; bases outside gene matches: 9. The CDR3 nucleotides read TGTGCCAGCAGTCCTAAACCGGGACAGGGAAATGAGCAGTTCTTC. Translation gives CASSPKPGQGNEQFF. Complete variable domain (other parts from reference TRBV28 and TRBJ2-1): DVKVTQSSRYLVKRTGEKVFLECVQDMDHENMFWYRQDPGLGLRLIYFSYDVKMKEKGDIPEGYSVSREKKERFSLILESASTNQTSMYLCASSPKPGQGNEQFFGPGTRLTVL.

The chain joins TRBV4-1 to TRBJ2-7, with unresolved D. V was clipped by 0 bases and J by 0 bases, with 12 bases between them. Germline lookup yields CDR1 MGHRA and CDR2 YSYEKL. This CDR3 is 16 amino acids long. The DNA of the CDR3 is TGCGCCAGCAGCCAAGATTCTAGGGATTTCTCCTACGAGCAGTACTTC. This encodes CASSQDSRDFSYEQYF.

The chain couples TRBV7-3 to TRBJ2-3; TRBD2 is a possible D gene (6 bases). V shed 4 bases and J shed 5 bases, with 16 bases lying between them. The CDR3 consists of 15 residues. The germline CDR1 and CDR2 sequences are SGHTA and FQGTGA. The chain's CDR3 is CASSSLAEPGDTQYF. In nucleotides, the CDR3 is TGTGCCAGCAGCTCCTTAGCGGAACCGGGAGATACGCAGTATTTT.

This sequence joins TRBV19 and TRBJ2-1; tentatively, D is TRBD2 (6 bases). The V end lost 1 base, the J end lost 0 bases, and 10 bases lay between the germline ends. Germline values: CDR1 LNHDA, CDR2 SQIVND (reference sequence). The CDR3 is 16 amino acids. The CDR3 loop is CASSIAAGLSYNEQFF. Written as DNA, the CDR3 is TGTGCCAGTAGTATAGCTGCGGGACTCTCCTACAATGAGCAGTTCTTC.

This chain uses TRBV13 with TRBJ2-1; 10 bases are a match to TRBD2. Germline-derived CDR1 and CDR2 are PRHDT and FYEKMQ (reference sequence). Germline trimming cut 8 bases from V and 5 bases from J; bases unmatched to any gene: 6. CDR3 length equals 14 residues. For the CDR3, the DNA is TGTGCCAGCTCCAGAGCGGGAGGGCACAATGAGCAGTTCTTC. Protein product: CASSRAGGHNEQFF.

This chain joins TRBV15 and TRBJ2-5; D possibly corresponds to TRBD2 (5 bases). The J call is doubtful: the DNA matches TRBJ2-7 better. The CDR3 is 15 amino acids. Germline loops: CDR1 LNHNV, CDR2 YYDKDF (reference sequence). The CDR3 coding sequence is TGTGCCACCAGCAGGGACTCGGGCCTATCCTACGAGCAGTACTTC. This encodes CATSRDSGLSYEQYF.

This clone was seen only a few times. The rearrangement uses TRBV11-1 and TRBJ2-7; tentatively, D is TRBD2 (6 bases). The germline V gene has CDR1 SGHAT and CDR2 FQDESV (reference sequence). The CDR3 is 13 amino acids. V dropped 3 bases and J dropped 4 bases, with 10 bases sitting between them. The CDR3 DNA follows: TGTGCCAGCAGCTTCGGGGGTTTGTACGAGCAGTACTTC. Translated: CASSFGGLYEQYF.

The chain links TRBV28 to TRBJ1-3, with D tentatively TRBD1 (5 bases). The germline V and J ends were trimmed by 4 bases and 4 bases, with 11 bases remaining between them. Germline loops: CDR1 MDHEN, CDR2 SYDVKM. The CDR3 extends over 14 amino acids. The CDR3 DNA sequence: TGTGCCAGCAGTTCATGGGACGCCGGAAACACCATATATTTT. Its translation is CASSSWDAGNTIYF.

A single count supports this clone. The chain is built from TRBV7-6 and TRBJ2-7; D gene ambiguous. Trimming stripped 1 base from V and 1 base from J, with 8 bases between. Germline V gene sequence: CDR1 SGHVS, CDR2 FNYEAQ. The CDR3 consists of 14 residues. CDR3 sequence (DNA): TGTGCCAGCAGCTTAGAGACGGAATCCTACGAGCAGTACTTC. This sequence encodes CASSLETESYEQYF.

The chain recombines TRBV7-9 with TRBJ1-1, with D possibly being TRBD1 (6 bases). V lost 5 bases and J 1 base, leaving 17 bases between the germline ends. CDR3 size: 16 residues. Germline V lookup: CDR1 SEHNR, CDR2 FQNEAQ (reference sequence). The CDR3 nucleotides read TGTGCCAGCAGCCCCCCCGACAGGACGGCGAACACTGAAGCTTTCTTT. Amino acids: CASSPPDRTANTEAFF.

This chain links TRBV7-3 with TRBJ2-7; no reliable D call. V lost 5 bases, J lost 3 bases, and 14 bases lay in between. Germline lookup yields CDR1 SGHTA and CDR2 FQGTGA. CDR3 size: 14 residues. The CDR3 DNA reads TGTGCCAGCAGCCTTAAACAGCCTTTCTACGAGCAGTACTTC. It encodes CASSLKQPFYEQYF. The variable domain in full, completed from reference TRBV7-3 and TRBJ2-7, reads GAGVSQTPSNKVTEKGKYVELRCDPISGHTALYWYRQSLGQGPEFLIYFQGTGAADDSGLPNDRFFAVRPEGSVSTLKIQRTERGDSAVYLCASSLKQPFYEQYFGPGTRLTVT.

This rearrangement joins TRBV27 to TRBJ2-7, with unresolved D. The CDR3 length is 13 residues. Trimming took off 0 bases at V and 4 bases at J, with 7 bases between the two ends. CDR1 MNHEY and CDR2 SMNVEV come from the germline V gene (reference sequence). DNA of the CDR3: TGTGCCAGCAGTTTATCTCAGTTTTACGAGCAGTACTTC. This gives the protein CASSLSQFYEQYF.

The J gene is TRBJ2-3, the V gene TRBV4-1; TRBD1 might be the D (5 bases). The germline V gene has CDR1 MGHRA and CDR2 YSYEKL. CDR3 length equals 14 residues. With 0 bases removed from V and 1 base from J, the gap between germline ends came to 5 bases. DNA of the CDR3: TGCGCCAGCAGCCAAGACAGGGGCACAGATACGCAGTATTTT. It translates to CASSQDRGTDTQYF.

The rearrangement joins TRBV6-6 to TRBJ2-1; D might be TRBD1 (6 bases). CDR1 is MNHNY and CDR2 is SVGAGI in the germline V gene (reference sequence). V lost 2 bases to trimming and J lost 5 bases, with 13 bases between them. This CDR3 spans 15 amino acids. CDR3 region: CASSYSRGWHNEQFF. The DNA for the CDR3 is TGTGCCAGCAGTTACAGCAGGGGTTGGCACAATGAGCAGTTCTTC.

CDR3 in DNA: TGTGCCTGGAGTGTAGGAGGCGACCTGAACACTGAAGCTTTCTTT. Translation gives CAWSVGGDLNTEAFF. The chain links TRBV30 to TRBJ1-1; D unclear. CDR3 length: 15 residues. From germline, CDR1 is GTSNPN and CDR2 SVGIG (reference sequence). V dropped 0 bases and J dropped 0 bases, with 11 bases sitting between them.

This clone appeared once. The chain joins TRBV5-8 to TRBJ1-1; D gene uncertain. Germline CDR1 reads SGHTS; CDR2 reads YDEGEE. Trimming pared 0 bases from V and 5 bases from J, leaving 5 bases between. The CDR3 runs 12 residues. CDR3 loop: CASSLGQTEAFF. CDR3 nucleotide sequence: TGTGCCAGCAGCTTGGGTCAAACTGAAGCTTTCTTT.

V is TRBV28 and J is TRBJ1-1; no clear D gene. The V gene's germline CDR1 is MDHEN and CDR2 SYDVKM. V lost 7 bases to trimming and J lost 5 bases, with 17 bases between them. This CDR3 has 14 residues. As DNA, the CDR3 is TGTGCCAGCACCCCTATCGGGTTCGGTACTGAAGCTTTCTTT. Translated, it gives CASTPIGFGTEAFF.

V and J are TRBV2 and TRBJ1-2; D is undetermined. V lost 2 bases to trimming and J lost 2 bases, with 6 bases between them. Germline V CDR1 and CDR2: SNHLY, FYNNEI. The CDR3 has 13 amino acids. The CDR3 DNA reads TGTGCCAGCAGTGAATCGGTCAACTATGGCTACACCTTC. This codes for CASSESVNYGYTF.

This clone was found once. This sequence joins TRBV19 and TRBJ1-2, with 8 bases aligning to TRBD1. Germline V CDR1 and CDR2: LNHDA, SQIVND (reference sequence). V shed 0 bases, J shed 4 bases, and the junction held 4 bases outside the gene matches. CDR3 size: 15 residues. CDR3 region: CASSIEPGGVYGYTF. CDR3 DNA: TGTGCCAGTAGTATAGAACCAGGGGGCGTCTATGGCTACACCTTC.

This chain connects TRBV9 to TRBJ2-3, with D unclear. The CDR3 totals 10 residues. V was clipped by 6 bases and J by 7 bases, with 6 bases between them. The V gene's germline CDR1 is SGDLS and CDR2 YYNGEE. The chain's CDR3 is CASILYTQYF. The CDR3, as DNA: TGTGCCAGCATCCTATATACGCAGTATTTT.

The chain joins TRBV28 to TRBJ2-7; a weak D match, TRBD1 (6 bases). The germline V gene encodes CDR1 MDHEN and CDR2 SYDVKM. The germline V and J ends were trimmed by 1 base and 3 bases, with 13 bases remaining between them. The CDR3 sequence is 15 residues long. For the CDR3, the DNA is TGTGCCAGCAGTTTATCGCTGGGGGCGGACTACGAGCAGTACTTC. Translating gives CASSLSLGADYEQYF.

The chain links TRBV7-6 to TRBJ2-2; 12 bases fit TRBD2. Germline loops: CDR1 SGHVS, CDR2 FNYEAQ. The ends lost 5 bases at V and 4 bases at J; junction bases unmatched: 8. The CDR3 is made up of 17 amino acids. The chain's CDR3 is CASSQTSGRLLTGELFF. CDR3 nucleotides: TGTGCCAGCAGCCAAACTAGCGGGAGGCTTCTCACCGGGGAGCTGTTTTTT.